This TCR beta chain was identified in a study of blood T cell repertoires in COVID-19. Study as a whole: Acute-phase and convalescent COVID-19 samples originated in the United States, Italy and Spain.

Libraries were prepared by immunoSEQ multiplex PCR; TCRdb keeps only in-frame clonotypes and omits some of them. The sample shows approximately 280,000 clones, about 81% of them seen only once. Trimming took off 1 base at V and 2 bases at J, with 9 bases between the two ends. The V gene's germline CDR1 is SGHTA and CDR2 FQGNSA. The CDR3 sequence is 14 residues long. About this clone: This sample also contains other DNA sequences that code for the same CDR3.

Seattle's cohort entered during active infection and was followed longitudinally. Sequenced input: peripheral blood. The clonotype comes from a human donor with COVID-19, enrolled during active disease. The donor label of this sample is uncertain. J is TRBJ2-7 and V is TRBV7-2; possibly TRBD2 for D (5 bases). This CDR3 reads CASSLGRGTYEQYF. Here the CDR3 DNA reads TGTGCCAGCAGCTTAGGTCGGGGTACCTACGAGCAGTACTTC.